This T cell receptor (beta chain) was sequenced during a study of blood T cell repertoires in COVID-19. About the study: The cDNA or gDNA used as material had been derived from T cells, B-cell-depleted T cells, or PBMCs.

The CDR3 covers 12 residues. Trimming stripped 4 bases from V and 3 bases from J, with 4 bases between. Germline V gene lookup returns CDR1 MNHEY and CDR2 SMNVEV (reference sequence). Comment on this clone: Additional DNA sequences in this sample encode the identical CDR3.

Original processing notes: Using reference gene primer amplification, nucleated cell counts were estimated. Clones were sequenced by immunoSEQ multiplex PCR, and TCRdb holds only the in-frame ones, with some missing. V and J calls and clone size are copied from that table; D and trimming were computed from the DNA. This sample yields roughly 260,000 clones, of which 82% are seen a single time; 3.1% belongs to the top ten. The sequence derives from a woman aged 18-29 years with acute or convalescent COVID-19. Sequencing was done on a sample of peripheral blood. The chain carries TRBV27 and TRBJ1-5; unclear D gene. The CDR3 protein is CASSSLNQPQHF. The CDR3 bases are TGTGCCAGCAGTTCACTCAATCAGCCCCAGCATTTT.